These 2 T cell receptor beta chains originate from one sample sequenced in a study of CXCR3-negative and CXCR3-positive naive CD8 T cells. General study results and limits: When CXCR3-positive naive cells were set against CXCR3-negative naive cells, the former had more hydrophobic TRB CDR3s.

5' RACE with UMI labels generated the TRB cDNA libraries. Reprocessing the 5' RACE reads, TCRdb reports a single entry for every CDR3 protein and omits DNA. The table for this sample gives about 84,000 distinct CDR3 sequences. The antigens for these receptors are not known. The source material was naive CXCR3+ CD8+ T cells from blood. The subset here: CD45RO-CCR7+CD27+CD95- naive CD8+ T cells expressing CXCR3 (TNR3+). These receptors were taken from a human donor in good health. Some clones in this sample may be carry-over from other donors' samples.

The rearrangement links TRBV15 to TRBJ1-5; the TCRdb call, TRBD1, lacks DNA for checking. The V gene's germline CDR1 is LNHNV and CDR2 YYDKDF (reference sequence). The CDR3 has 12 amino acids. CDR3 sequence: CATTSGYQPQHF. Based on the CDR3 plus reference TRBV15 and TRBJ1-5, the full variable domain is DAMVIQNPRYQVTQFGKPVTLSCSQTLNHNVMYWYQQKSSQAPKLLFHYYDKDFNNEADTPDNFQSRRPNTSFCFLDIRSPGLGDTAMYLCATTSGYQPQHFGDGTRLSIL.

This chain joins TRBV5-1 and TRBJ2-1; checking the TCRdb D call of TRBD2 is not possible without DNA. Germline assignment: CDR1 SGHRS and CDR2 YFSETQ. There are 11 residues in the CDR3. The CDR3 protein is CASSVGLGQFF.